This T cell receptor beta chain was obtained from a study of CD8 T cells in ankylosing spondylitis. The CDR3 has 16 amino acids. V shed 5 bases, J shed 0 bases, and the junction held 4 bases outside the gene matches. From germline, CDR1 is SGHTA and CDR2 FQGNSA. TCRdb reprocessed the 5' RACE reads via MiXCR and lists one record per CDR3 protein. The table has some 38,000 distinct CDR3 sequences, 10% seen once. This clonotype was seen many times. This chain joins TRBV7-2 and TRBJ2-3; the match to TRBD2 covers 11 bases. The sequencing sample was made of blood, either unsorted or a sorted T cell fraction (not recorded which). The TCR was taken from a male donor with ankylosing spondylitis or in good health (not recorded which). The CDR3 DNA sequence: TGTGCCAGCAGCCCGTGGACTAGCGGGAGCACAGATACGCAGTATTTT. Translated: CASSPWTSGSTDTQYF.